This T cell receptor (beta chain) was found in a study of T cell responses to AZD1222 COVID-19 vaccine. The CDR3 consists of 14 residues. Trimming pared 5 bases from V and 0 bases from J, leaving 11 bases between. Per germline, CDR1 MNHEY and CDR2 SVGEGT. In this sample, this clone turned up once. Sequenced by immunoSEQ multiplex PCR; TCRdb stores in-frame clones only, minus some. The sample contains tens of thousands of clones, 90% of which appear only once. This chain connects TRBV6-2 or TRBV6-3 to TRBJ2-7; D gene uncertain. The receptor's source is an adult who received the AZD1222 COVID-19 vaccine. The sequencing here drew on peripheral blood, taken 28 days after the second AZD1222 dose. The CDR3 sequence is CASSLTGGSYEQYF. DNA for the CDR3: TGTGCCAGCAGTCTCACCGGCGGCTCCTACGAGCAGTACTTC.